Detailed here is one T cell receptor (beta chain). V was cut by 0 bases and J by 4 bases, with 6 bases left in between. Germline CDR1 and CDR2: SEHNR and FQNEAQ (reference sequence). The CDR3 extends over 14 amino acids. The data were obtained in a study of OX40 agonist ivuxolimab in advanced cancers. As for the study in general: Checkpoint inhibitors had been given previously to 35% to 50% of patients.

Only in-frame clones appear in the TCRdb table, and some are missing; sequencing was by immunoSEQ multiplex PCR. This sample has around 65,000 clones, with 70% to 90% found just once. This receptor was obtained from an adult with an advanced solid tumor such as melanoma, head and neck, liver or kidney cancer. The chain uses TRBV7-9 and TRBJ2-2; the D gene is possibly TRBD1 (6 bases). The sample consisted of CD4+ or CD8+ T cells sorted from blood, taken in a trial of the OX40 agonist ivuxolimab. The CDR3 loop reads CASSLAGATGELFF. CDR3 nucleotides: TGTGCCAGCAGCTTAGCGGGGGCCACCGGGGAGCTGTTTTTT. Combining the CDR3 with reference TRBV7-9 and TRBJ2-2 gives the whole variable domain DTGVSQNPRHKITKRGQNVTFRCDPISEHNRLYWYRQTLGQGPEFLTYFQNEAQLEKSRLLSDRFSAERPKGSFSTLEIQRTEQGDSAMYLCASSLAGATGELFFGEGSRLTVL.